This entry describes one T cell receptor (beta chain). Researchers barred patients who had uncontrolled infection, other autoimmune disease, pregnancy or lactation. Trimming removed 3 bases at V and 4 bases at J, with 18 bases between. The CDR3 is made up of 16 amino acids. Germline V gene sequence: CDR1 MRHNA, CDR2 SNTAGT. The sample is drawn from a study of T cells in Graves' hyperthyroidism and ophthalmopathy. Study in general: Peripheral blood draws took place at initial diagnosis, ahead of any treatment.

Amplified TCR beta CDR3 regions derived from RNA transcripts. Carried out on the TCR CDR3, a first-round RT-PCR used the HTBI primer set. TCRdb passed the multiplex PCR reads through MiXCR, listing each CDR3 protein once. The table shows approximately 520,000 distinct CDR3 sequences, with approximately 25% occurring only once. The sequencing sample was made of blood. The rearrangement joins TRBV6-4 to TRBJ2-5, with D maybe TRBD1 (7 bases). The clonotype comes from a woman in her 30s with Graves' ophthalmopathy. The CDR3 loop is CASSEPPGGGRETQYF. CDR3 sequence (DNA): TGTGCCAGCAGTGAGCCCCCAGGGGGAGGCCGAGAGACCCAGTACTTC.